A single TCR beta chain is shown here with its context. Its specificity is not known. This entry belongs to a study of T cell responses to AZD1222 COVID-19 vaccine. Study-wide points: The donor group comprised mostly white British people and more females; the analysis possibly underestimated clonal diversity. Repertoire samples came only from after the peak T cell response. Just 6 or 7 AZD1222 recipients were seropositive at baseline. After two AZD1222 doses, spike-specific TCR breadth and depth rose versus day 0.

Germline V lookup: CDR1 MDHEN, CDR2 SYDVKM. The CDR3 totals 12 residues. Trimming cost V 8 bases and J 2 bases, with 9 bases left between them. The data were produced by immunoSEQ multiplex PCR, yet TCRdb's version contains in-frame clones alone and is incomplete. Of some 120,000 clones listed, roughly 93% were seen once; the top ten hold 3.1%. This sequence joins TRBV28 and TRBJ1-2; no definite D call. Sequencing used peripheral blood, obtained on day 0 of AZD1222 vaccination. This clonotype was obtained from an adult in good health. Written as DNA, the CDR3 is TGTGCCAGCGACACGCGGAACTATGGCTACACCTTC. It translates to CASDTRNYGYTF.